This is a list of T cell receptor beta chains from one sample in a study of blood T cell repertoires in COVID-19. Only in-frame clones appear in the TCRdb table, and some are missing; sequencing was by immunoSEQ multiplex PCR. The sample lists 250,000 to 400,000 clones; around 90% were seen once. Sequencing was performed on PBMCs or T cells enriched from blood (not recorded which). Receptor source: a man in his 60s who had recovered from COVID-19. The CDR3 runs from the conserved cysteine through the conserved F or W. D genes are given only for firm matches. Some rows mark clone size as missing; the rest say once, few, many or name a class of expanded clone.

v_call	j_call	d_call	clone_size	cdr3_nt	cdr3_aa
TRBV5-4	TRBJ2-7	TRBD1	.	TGTGCCAGCAGCTTGAAGTCCGGGACAGGGGTGTACGAGCAGTACTTC	CASSLKSGTGVYEQYF
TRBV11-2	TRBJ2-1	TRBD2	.	TGTGCCAGCAGCTTAGAGGGGACTAGCGGGATTATACACAATGAGCAGTTCTTC	CASSLEGTSGIIHNEQFF
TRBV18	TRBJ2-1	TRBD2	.	TGTGCCAGCTCACTAACACGCCAACTAGCGGGAGTTGGCAATGAGCAGTTCTTC	CASSLTRQLAGVGNEQFF
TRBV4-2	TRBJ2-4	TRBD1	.	TGTGCCAGCAGCCGGACAGGGGGCTTTGAAAACATTCAGTACTTC	CASSRTGGFENIQYF
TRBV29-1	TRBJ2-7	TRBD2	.	TGCAGCGTTGCCGGGTTAGCGGGAGTAAAGTACGAGCAGTACTTC	CSVAGLAGVKYEQYF
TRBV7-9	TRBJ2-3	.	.	TGTGCCAGCAGCTTGAGTTGGGGGCCGGTAGATACGCAGTATTTT	CASSLSWGPVDTQYF
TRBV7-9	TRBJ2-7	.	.	TGTGCCAGCAGCCCCGGGACCTACGAGCAGTACTTC	CASSPGTYEQYF
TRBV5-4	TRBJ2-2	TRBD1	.	TGTGCCAGCAGCTTCGGACAGGGTCAAGCCGGGGAGCTGTTTTTT	CASSFGQGQAGELFF
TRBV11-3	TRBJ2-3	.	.	TGTGCCAGCAGCTTAAGGGGGAGGGACCAGGGGAATACGCAGTATTTT	CASSLRGRDQGNTQYF
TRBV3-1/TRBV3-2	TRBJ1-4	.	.	TGTGCCAGCAGCCAAGCGGCCGGGGGTGAAAAACTGTTTTTT	CASSQAAGGEKLFF
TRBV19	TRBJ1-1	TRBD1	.	TGTGCCAGTAGACTCATCCCAGGGGGAGGAATCACTGAAGCTTTCTTT	CASRLIPGGGITEAFF
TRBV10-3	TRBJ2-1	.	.	TGTGCCATCAGACAAGACACGAGCTCCTACAATGAGCAGTTCTTC	CAIRQDTSSYNEQFF
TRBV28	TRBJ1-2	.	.	TGTGCCAGCACCAGGGACACCAACTATGGCTACACCTTC	CASTRDTNYGYTF
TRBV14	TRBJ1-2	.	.	TGTGCCAGCAGCCAAGATCGGGATGGCTACACCTTC	CASSQDRDGYTF
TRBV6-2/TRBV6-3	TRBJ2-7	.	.	TGTGCCAGCAGCAACGGCGGGACAGTCTACGAGCAGTACTTC	CASSNGGTVYEQYF
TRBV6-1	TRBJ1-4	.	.	TGTGCCAGCAGTGAAGGGCGGCCAAAACTGTTTTTT	CASSEGRPKLFF
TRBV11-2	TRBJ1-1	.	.	TGTGCCAGCAGCTTAGACAGGAACACTGAAGCTTTCTTT	CASSLDRNTEAFF
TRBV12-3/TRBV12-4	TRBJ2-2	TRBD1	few	TGTGCCAGCAGTCCCAGGGGGCCCGGGGAGCTGTTTTTT	CASSPRGPGELFF
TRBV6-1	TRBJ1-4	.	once	TGTGCCAGCAGTGAAGACATTATCGAAGAAAAACTGTTTTTT	CASSEDIIEEKLFF
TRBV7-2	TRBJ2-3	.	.	TGTGCCAGCAGCCTCATGGGGGACATTACCACAGATACGCAGTATTTT	CASSLMGDITTDTQYF
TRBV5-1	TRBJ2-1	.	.	TGCGCCAGCAGCTTTCAACCGGGGGACAATGAGCAGTTCTTC	CASSFQPGDNEQFF
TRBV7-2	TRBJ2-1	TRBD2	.	TGTGCCAGCAGCGCAGGGAAGGGGTCTAGCGGGGCGAACTACAATGAGCAGTTCTTC	CASSAGKGSSGANYNEQFF
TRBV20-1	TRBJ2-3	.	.	TGCAGTGCCCCTATAGATACGCAGTATTTT	CSAPIDTQYF
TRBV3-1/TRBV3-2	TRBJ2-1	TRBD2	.	TGTGCCAGCAGCCATGACGGGACTAGCGGGAGGGATTACAATGAGCAGTTCTTC	CASSHDGTSGRDYNEQFF
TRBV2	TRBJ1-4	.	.	TGTGCCAGCAGTATACAAACCGGGACAAGACTGTTTTTT	CASSIQTGTRLFF
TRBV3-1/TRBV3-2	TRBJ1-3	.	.	TGTGCCAGCAGCCAAACAGGGGGAAACACCATATATTTT	CASSQTGGNTIYF
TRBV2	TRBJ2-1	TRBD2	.	TGTGCCAGCAGTGAAGGTAGCGGGAGGACGAGGGCGTTCTTC	CASSEGSGRTRAFF
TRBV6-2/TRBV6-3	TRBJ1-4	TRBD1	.	TGTGCCAGCAGTTACTCGGGGACAGGCGCAAATGAAAAACTGTTTTTT	CASSYSGTGANEKLFF
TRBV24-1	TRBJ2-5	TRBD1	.	TGTGCCACCAGTGATTTTACAGGGGGCCGGGAGACCCAGTACTTC	CATSDFTGGRETQYF
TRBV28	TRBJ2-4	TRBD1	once	TGTGCCAGCAGGATCCAGGGGGCCGACATTCAGTACTTC	CASRIQGADIQYF
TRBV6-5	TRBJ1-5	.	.	TGTGCCAGCAGTACACAGGGAATCAATCAGCCCCAGCATTTT	CASSTQGINQPQHF
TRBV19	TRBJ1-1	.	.	TGTGCCAGTAGTATACAGGGTGCGTTCACTGAAGCTTTCTTT	CASSIQGAFTEAFF
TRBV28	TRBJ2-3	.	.	TGTGCCAGCAGTTTATTTTTGCCCGCAGGAGATACGCAGTATTTT	CASSLFLPAGDTQYF
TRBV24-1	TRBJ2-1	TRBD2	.	TGTGCCACCAGCGTAGCGGGAACTTACAATGAGCAGTTCTTC	CATSVAGTYNEQFF
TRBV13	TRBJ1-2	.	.	TGTGCCAGCAGCTTGGGGTTTTCCGGAGGTTTGCGGCGCTACACCTTC	CASSLGFSGGLRRYTF
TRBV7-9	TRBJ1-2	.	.	TGTGCCAGCAGCTTAGCCCGACAGGATGGCTACACCTTC	CASSLARQDGYTF
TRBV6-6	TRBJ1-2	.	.	TGTGCCAGCAGTCCAACTACCCAGAATGGCTACACCTTC	CASSPTTQNGYTF
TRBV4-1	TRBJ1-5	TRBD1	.	TGCGCCAGCAGCCACTCCACCGGGACAGGCGGCGCGTGGAATCAGCCCCAGCATTTT	CASSHSTGTGGAWNQPQHF
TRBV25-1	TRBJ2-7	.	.	TGTGCCAGCAGAGTAGGGGGGCAGGGGGACGAGCAGTACTTC	CASRVGGQGDEQYF
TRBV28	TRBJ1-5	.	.	TGTGCCAGCAGTGATCGGTTGGATCAGCCCCAGCATTTT	CASSDRLDQPQHF